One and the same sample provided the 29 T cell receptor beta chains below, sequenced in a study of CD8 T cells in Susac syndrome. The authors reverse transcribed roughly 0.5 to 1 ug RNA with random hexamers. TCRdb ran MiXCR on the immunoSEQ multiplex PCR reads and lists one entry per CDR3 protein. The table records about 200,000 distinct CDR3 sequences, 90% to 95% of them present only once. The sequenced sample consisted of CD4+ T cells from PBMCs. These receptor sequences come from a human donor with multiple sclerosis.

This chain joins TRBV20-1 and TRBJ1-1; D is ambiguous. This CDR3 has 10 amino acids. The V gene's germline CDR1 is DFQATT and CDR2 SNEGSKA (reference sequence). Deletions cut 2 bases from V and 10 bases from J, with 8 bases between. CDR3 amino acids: CSARRGPAFF. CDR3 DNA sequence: TGCAGTGCTAGACGTGGACCAGCTTTCTTT.

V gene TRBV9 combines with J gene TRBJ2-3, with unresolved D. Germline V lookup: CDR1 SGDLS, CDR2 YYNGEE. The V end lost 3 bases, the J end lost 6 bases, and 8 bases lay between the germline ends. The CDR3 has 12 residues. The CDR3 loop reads CASSAITDTQYF. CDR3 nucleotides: TGTGCCAGCAGCGCCATAACGGATACGCAGTATTTT.

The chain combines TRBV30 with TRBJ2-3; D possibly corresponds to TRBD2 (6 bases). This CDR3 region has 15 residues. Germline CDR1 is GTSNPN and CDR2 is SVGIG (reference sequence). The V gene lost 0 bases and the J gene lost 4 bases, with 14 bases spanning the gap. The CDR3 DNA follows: TGTGCCTGGAGTGTAGGGCCCTCGGGGGCAGATACGCAGTATTTT. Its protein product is CAWSVGPSGADTQYF. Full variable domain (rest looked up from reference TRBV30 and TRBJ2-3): SQTIHQWPATLVQPVGSPLSLECTVEGTSNPNLYWYRQAAGRGLQLLFYSVGIGQISSEVPQNLSASRPQDRQFILSSKKLLLSDSGFYLCAWSVGPSGADTQYFGPGTRLTVL.

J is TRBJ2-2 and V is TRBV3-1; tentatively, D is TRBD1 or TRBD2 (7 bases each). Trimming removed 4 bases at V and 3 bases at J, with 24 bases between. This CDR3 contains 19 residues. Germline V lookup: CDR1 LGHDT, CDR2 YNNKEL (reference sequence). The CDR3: CASSPAGGRAGVDTGELFF. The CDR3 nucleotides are TGTGCCAGCAGCCCCGCAGGGGGGAGGGCCGGTGTGGACACCGGGGAGCTGTTTTTT.

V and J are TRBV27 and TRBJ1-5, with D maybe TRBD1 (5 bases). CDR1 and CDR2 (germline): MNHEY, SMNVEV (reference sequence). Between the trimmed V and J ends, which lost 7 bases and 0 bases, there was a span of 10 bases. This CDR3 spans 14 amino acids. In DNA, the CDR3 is TGTGCCAGCAATAGACAGAATAGCAATCAGCCCCAGCATTTT. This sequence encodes CASNRQNSNQPQHF.

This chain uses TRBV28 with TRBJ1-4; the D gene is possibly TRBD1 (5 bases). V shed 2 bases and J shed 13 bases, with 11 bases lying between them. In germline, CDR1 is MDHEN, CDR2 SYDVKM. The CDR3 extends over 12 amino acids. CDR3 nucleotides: TGTGCCAGCAGTTTAAATCAGGGACGACTGTTTTTT. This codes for CASSLNQGRLFF.

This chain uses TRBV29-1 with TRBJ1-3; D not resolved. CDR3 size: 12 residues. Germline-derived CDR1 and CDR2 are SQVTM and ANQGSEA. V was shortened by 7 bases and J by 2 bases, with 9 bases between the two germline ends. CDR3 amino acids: CSAKTTGNTIYF. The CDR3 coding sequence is TGCAGCGCAAAAACAACTGGAAACACCATATATTTT. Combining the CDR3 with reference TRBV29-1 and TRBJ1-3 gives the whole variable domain SAVISQKPSRDICQRGTSLTIQCQVDSQVTMMFWYRQQPGQSLTLIATANQGSEATYESGFVIDKFPISRPNLTFSTLTVSNMSPEDSSIYLCSAKTTGNTIYFGEGSWLTVV.

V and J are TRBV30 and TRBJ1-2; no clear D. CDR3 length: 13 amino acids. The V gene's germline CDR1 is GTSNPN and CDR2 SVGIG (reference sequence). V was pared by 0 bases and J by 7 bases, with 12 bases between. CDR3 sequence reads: CAWSVQHSGGYTF. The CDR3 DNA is TGTGCCTGGAGTGTACAACACAGCGGTGGCTACACCTTC.

CDR3 in amino acids: CASSPLGGRNEQFF. The CDR3 DNA sequence: TGTGCCAGCAGCCCCCTAGGGGGAAGGAATGAGCAGTTCTTC. The rearrangement uses TRBV13 and TRBJ2-1; D possibly corresponds to TRBD1 (6 bases). This CDR3 spans 14 amino acids. CDR1 PRHDT and CDR2 FYEKMQ come from the germline V gene (reference sequence). The V gene lost 5 bases and the J gene lost 7 bases, with 15 bases spanning the gap.

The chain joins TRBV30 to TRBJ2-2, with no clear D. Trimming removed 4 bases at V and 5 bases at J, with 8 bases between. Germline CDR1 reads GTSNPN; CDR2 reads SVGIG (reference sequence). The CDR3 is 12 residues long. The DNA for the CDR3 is TGTGCCTGGACAAGGGATACCGGGGAGCTGTTTTTT. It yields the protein CAWTRDTGELFF.

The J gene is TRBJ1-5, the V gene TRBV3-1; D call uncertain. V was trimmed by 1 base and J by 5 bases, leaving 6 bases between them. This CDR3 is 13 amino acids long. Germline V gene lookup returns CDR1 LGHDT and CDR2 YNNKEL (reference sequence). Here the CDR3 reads CASSQVRDQPQHF. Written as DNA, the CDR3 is TGTGCCAGCAGCCAAGTTCGCGATCAGCCCCAGCATTTT.

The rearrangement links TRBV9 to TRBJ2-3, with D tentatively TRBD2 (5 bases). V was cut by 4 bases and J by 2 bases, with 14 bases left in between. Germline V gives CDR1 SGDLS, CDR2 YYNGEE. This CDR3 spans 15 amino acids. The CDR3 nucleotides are TGTGCCAGCAGCCTTGGGGAGCGGCCCACAGATACGCAGTATTTT. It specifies CASSLGERPTDTQYF.

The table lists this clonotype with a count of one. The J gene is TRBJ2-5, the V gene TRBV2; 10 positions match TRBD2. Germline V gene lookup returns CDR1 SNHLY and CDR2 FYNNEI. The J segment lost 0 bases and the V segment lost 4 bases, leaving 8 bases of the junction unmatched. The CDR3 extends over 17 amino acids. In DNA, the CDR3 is TGTGCCAGCAGTGTCCTCCCTAGCGGGAGAGACCAAGAGACCCAGTACTTC. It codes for CASSVLPSGRDQETQYF.

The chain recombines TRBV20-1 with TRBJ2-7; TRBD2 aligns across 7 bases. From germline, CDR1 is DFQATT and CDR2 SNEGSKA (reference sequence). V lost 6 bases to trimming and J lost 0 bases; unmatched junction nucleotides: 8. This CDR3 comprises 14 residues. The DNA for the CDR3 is TGCAGTGCCCAGCGGGGACGGAGCTCCTACGAGCAGTACTTC. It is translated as CSAQRGRSSYEQYF.

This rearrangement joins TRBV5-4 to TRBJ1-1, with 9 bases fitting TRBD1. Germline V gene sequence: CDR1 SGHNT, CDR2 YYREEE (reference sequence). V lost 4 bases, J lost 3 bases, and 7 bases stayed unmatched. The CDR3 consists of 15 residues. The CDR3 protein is CASSGYRDRDTEAFF. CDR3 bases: TGTGCCAGCAGCGGGTACCGGGACAGGGACACTGAAGCTTTCTTT.

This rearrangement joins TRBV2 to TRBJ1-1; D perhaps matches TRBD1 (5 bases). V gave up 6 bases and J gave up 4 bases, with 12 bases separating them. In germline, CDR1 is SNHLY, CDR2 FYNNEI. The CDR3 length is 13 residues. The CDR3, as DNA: TGTGCCAGCAGCGCCCGACAGCCCACTGAAGCTTTCTTT. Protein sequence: CASSARQPTEAFF.

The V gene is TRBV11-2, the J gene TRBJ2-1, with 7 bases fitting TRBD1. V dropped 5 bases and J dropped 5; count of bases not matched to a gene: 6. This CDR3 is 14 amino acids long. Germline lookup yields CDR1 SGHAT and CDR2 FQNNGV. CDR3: CASSIPGQHNEQFF. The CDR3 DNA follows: TGTGCCAGCAGCATACCGGGACAGCACAATGAGCAGTTCTTC.

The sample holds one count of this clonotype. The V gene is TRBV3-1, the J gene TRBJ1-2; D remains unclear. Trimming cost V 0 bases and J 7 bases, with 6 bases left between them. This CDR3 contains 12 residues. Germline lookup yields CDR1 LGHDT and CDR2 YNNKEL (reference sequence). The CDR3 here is CASSQDEGGYTF. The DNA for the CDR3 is TGTGCCAGCAGCCAAGATGAAGGTGGCTACACCTTC.

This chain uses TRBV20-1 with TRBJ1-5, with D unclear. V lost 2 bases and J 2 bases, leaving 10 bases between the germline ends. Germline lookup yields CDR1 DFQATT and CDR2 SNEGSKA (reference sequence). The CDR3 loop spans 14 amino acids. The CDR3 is CSARRAGGNQPQHF. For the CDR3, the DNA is TGCAGTGCTAGAAGGGCAGGAGGCAATCAGCCCCAGCATTTT.

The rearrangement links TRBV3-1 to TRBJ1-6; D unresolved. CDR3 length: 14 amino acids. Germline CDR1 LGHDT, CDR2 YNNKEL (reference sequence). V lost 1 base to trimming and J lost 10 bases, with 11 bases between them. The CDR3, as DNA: TGTGCCAGCAGCCAAGTGTTATTCGCATCACCCCTCCACTTT. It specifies CASSQVLFASPLHF.

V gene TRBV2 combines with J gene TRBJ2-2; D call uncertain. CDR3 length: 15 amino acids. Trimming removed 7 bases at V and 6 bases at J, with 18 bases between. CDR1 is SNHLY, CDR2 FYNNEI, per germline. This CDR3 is CASNPGPRFAGELFF. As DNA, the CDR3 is TGTGCCAGCAACCCCGGGCCCCGTTTCGCCGGGGAGCTGTTTTTT.

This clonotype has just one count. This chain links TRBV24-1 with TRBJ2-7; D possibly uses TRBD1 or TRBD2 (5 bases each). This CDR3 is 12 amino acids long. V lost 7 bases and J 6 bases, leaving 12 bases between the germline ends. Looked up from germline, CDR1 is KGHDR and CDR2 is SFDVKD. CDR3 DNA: TGTGCCACCAGCGGGGCCTACGGCGAGCAGTACTTC. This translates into CATSGAYGEQYF.

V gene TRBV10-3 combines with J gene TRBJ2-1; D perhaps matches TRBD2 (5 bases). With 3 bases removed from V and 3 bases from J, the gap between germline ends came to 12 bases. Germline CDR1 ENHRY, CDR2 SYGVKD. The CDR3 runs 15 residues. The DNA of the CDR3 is TGTGCCATCAGTGACGGGGATATTGTCTACAATGAGCAGTTCTTC. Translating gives CAISDGDIVYNEQFF.

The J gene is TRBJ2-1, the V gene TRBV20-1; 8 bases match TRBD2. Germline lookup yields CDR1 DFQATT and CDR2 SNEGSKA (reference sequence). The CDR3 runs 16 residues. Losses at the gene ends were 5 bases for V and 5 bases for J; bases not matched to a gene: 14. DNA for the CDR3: TGCAGTGCTCGGCGTGGAGGGCGGGGGGTCCACAATGAGCAGTTCTTC. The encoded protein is CSARRGGRGVHNEQFF.

The CDR3 protein is CASSPSLANYGYTF. In nucleotides, the CDR3 is TGTGCCAGCAGTCCGTCATTAGCTAACTATGGCTACACCTTC. The rearrangement joins TRBV27 to TRBJ1-2; D remains ambiguous. Germline assignment: CDR1 MNHEY and CDR2 SMNVEV (reference sequence). This CDR3 contains 14 residues. Between the trimmed V and J ends, which lost 5 bases and 0 bases, there was a span of 10 bases.

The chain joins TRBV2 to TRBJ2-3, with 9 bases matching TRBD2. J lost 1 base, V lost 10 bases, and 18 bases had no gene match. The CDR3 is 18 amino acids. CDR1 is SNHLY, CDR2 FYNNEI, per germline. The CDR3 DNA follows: TGTGCCATGCGGTCCGAGCGGGGGGTCACCGGTCGCACAGATACGCAGTATTTT. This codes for CAMRSERGVTGRTDTQYF.

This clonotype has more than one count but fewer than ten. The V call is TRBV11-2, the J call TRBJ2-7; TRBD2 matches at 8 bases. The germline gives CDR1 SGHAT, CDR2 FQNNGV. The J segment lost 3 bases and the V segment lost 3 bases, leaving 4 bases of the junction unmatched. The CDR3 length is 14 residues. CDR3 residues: CASSFTSGNYEQYF. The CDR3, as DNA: TGTGCCAGCAGCTTTACTAGCGGAAACTACGAGCAGTACTTC.

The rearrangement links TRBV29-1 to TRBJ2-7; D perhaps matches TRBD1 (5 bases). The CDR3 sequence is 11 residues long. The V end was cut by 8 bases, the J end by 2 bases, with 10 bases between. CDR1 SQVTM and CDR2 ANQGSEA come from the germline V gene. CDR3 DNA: TGCAGCTCCAGGGCCGCCTACGAGCAGTACTTC. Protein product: CSSRAAYEQYF.

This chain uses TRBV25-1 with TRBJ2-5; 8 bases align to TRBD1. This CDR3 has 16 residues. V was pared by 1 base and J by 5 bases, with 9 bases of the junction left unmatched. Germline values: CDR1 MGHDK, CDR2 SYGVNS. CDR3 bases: TGTGCCAGCAGTGAATTCCCGACAGGGGCGACGGAGACCCAGTACTTC. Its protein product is CASSEFPTGATETQYF.